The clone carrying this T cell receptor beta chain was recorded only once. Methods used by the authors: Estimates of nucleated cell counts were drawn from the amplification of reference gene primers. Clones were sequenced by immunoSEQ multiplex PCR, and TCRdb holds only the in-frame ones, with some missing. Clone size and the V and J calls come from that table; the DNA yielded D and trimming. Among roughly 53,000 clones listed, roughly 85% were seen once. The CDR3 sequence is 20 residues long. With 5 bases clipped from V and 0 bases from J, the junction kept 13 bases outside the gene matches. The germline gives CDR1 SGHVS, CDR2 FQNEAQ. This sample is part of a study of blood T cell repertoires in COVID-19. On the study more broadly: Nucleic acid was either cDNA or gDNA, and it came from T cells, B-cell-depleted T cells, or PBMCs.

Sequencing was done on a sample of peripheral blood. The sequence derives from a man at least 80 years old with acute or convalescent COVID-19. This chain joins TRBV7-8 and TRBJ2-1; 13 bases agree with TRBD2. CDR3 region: CASSPRLAGGLMSSYNEQFF. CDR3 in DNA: TGTGCCAGCAGCCCGCGACTAGCGGGGGGACTTATGAGCTCCTACAATGAGCAGTTCTTC. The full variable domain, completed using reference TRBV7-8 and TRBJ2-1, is GAGVSQSPRYKVAKRGQDVALRCDPISGHVSLFWYQQALGQGPEFLTYFQNEAQLDKSGLPSDRFFAERPEGSVSTLKIQRTQQEDSAVYLCASSPRLAGGLMSSYNEQFFGPGTRLTVL.